Listed here are 5 T cell receptor beta chains from one sample, sequenced in a study of shared clonotypes between healthy human individuals. Using immunoSEQ multiplex PCR, the repertoire was profiled, and TCRdb retains in-frame clones only, with some absent. Here the sample spans under 1,100,000 clones, around 74% being singletons. Material: memory CD4+ T cells sorted from blood. Described subset: CD45RA-negative fraction. These receptors came from a man younger than 35 in good health.

V usage is TRBV7-6 and J usage is TRBJ1-1; the D gene is possibly TRBD1 (5 bases). V gave up 3 bases and J gave up 6 bases, with 23 bases separating them. CDR1 and CDR2 (germline): SGHVS, FNYEAQ. CDR3 length: 17 residues. The CDR3 nucleotides read TGTGCCAGCAGCTTCAGGGTAGAGGCCCCTTGGATCCCTGAAGCTTTCTTT. This codes for CASSFRVEAPWIPEAFF.

The chain employs TRBV6-1 and TRBJ1-2; D is possibly TRBD1 (5 bases). Trimming took 1 base from V and 4 from J, leaving 16 bases between them. This CDR3 spans 16 amino acids. Germline CDR1 is MNHNS and CDR2 is SASEGT. CDR3 nucleotide sequence: TGTGCCAGCAGTGAAGTGGGATTTGAGGGGTCCTATGGCTACACCTTC. Protein sequence: CASSEVGFEGSYGYTF.

This clone was seen only a few times. The final CDR3 position lacks the conserved phenylalanine or tryptophan, pointing to a likely read error. This chain joins TRBV30 and TRBJ2-7, with 8 bases matching TRBD2. Germline-derived CDR1 and CDR2 are GTSNPN and SVGIG (reference sequence). The CDR3 length is 13 residues. J lost 7 bases, V lost 4 bases, and 9 bases had no gene match. The CDR3 DNA sequence: TGTGCCTGGACCAGCGGGAGCCCTCGGGAGCAGTACTCC. Translated, it gives CAWTSGSPREQYS.

J is TRBJ2-7 and V is TRBV7-3, with D possibly matching TRBD1 (6 bases). The CDR3 spans 14 residues. Trimming removed 5 bases at V and 2 bases at J, with 13 bases between. Germline CDR1 is SGHTA and CDR2 is FQGTGA. CDR3 in amino acids: CASSPTGTPYEQYF. The CDR3 DNA follows: TGTGCCAGCAGCCCGACCGGGACACCCTACGAGCAGTACTTC.

This clone was detected a few times. The chain carries TRBV10-3 and TRBJ1-1; D uncertain. V was clipped by 2 bases and J by 11 bases, with 12 bases between them. This CDR3 is built from 12 residues. The germline V gene has CDR1 ENHRY and CDR2 SYGVKD. The chain's CDR3 is CAISEGGGRAFF. DNA for the CDR3: TGTGCCATCAGTGAGGGAGGCGGTAGGGCTTTCTTT.